The 8 T cell receptor beta chains given below trace back to one sample, sequenced in a study of T cell responses to AZD1222 COVID-19 vaccine. Here immunoSEQ multiplex PCR was the method, and the copy in TCRdb shows in-frame clones only, minus some. Of 130,000 to 150,000 clones detected, 88% appear once; the ten largest clones hold 3% to 3.5%. Sample: peripheral blood, taken on day 0 of MenACWY control vaccination. The receptor set was obtained from an adult in good health.

This chain links TRBV7-6 with TRBJ2-6, with D possibly matching TRBD1 (6 bases). The CDR3 runs 16 residues. V was pared by 3 bases and J by 4 bases, with 13 bases between. Germline V gene sequence: CDR1 SGHVS, CDR2 FNYEAQ. CDR3 sequence reads: CASSFKQGEGANVLTF. CDR3 DNA: TGTGCCAGCAGCTTCAAACAGGGAGAAGGGGCCAACGTCCTGACTTTC.

The gene calls are TRBV6-2 or TRBV6-3 and TRBJ1-5; possibly TRBD1 for D (5 bases). Looked up from germline, CDR1 is MNHEY and CDR2 is SVGEGT. The CDR3 extends over 16 amino acids. Trimming left V 5 bases short and J 8 bases short, with 22 bases between. This chain's CDR3 is CASSPNKGRMGEPQHF. CDR3 sequence (DNA): TGTGCCAGCAGTCCAAACAAGGGACGGATGGGGGAGCCCCAGCATTTT.

The V and J genes are TRBV19 and TRBJ2-2; 9 nucleotides match TRBD2. The CDR3 spans 19 residues. Germline assignment: CDR1 LNHDA and CDR2 SQIVND (reference sequence). The V segment lost 4 bases and the J segment 4 bases; nucleotides outside the gene matches: 16. The CDR3 loop reads CASSSPRAGGPSPTGELFF. The CDR3, as DNA: TGTGCCAGTAGTAGTCCTCGCGCGGGGGGGCCATCGCCCACCGGGGAGCTGTTTTTT.

CDR3 residues: CASSQGQNQPQHF. The CDR3 bases are TGTGCCAGCAGCCAAGGACAGAATCAGCCCCAGCATTTT. The chain has TRBV4-2 and TRBJ1-5; a weak D match, TRBD1 (5 bases). CDR1 and CDR2 from the germline V gene are LGHNA and YNFKEQ. Trimming stripped 1 base from V and 4 bases from J, with 5 bases between. CDR3 length: 13 amino acids.

The J gene is TRBJ1-3, the V gene TRBV19, with unresolved D. CDR1 and CDR2 from the germline V gene are LNHDA and SQIVND (reference sequence). V was clipped by 4 bases and J by 2 bases, with 9 bases between them. CDR3 length: 14 amino acids. Here the CDR3 reads CASSSKGTGNTIYF. The CDR3 DNA is TGTGCCAGTAGTAGTAAAGGCACTGGAAACACCATATATTTT.

The V gene is TRBV12-5, the J gene TRBJ1-4, with D maybe TRBD1 (6 bases). Between the trimmed V and J ends, which lost 6 bases and 0 bases, there was a span of 14 bases. The CDR3 consists of 16 residues. Germline values: CDR1 LGHNT, CDR2 FRNRAP. For the CDR3, the DNA is TGTGCTAGTGGACTTGGACAGCCGGCAACTAATGAAAAACTGTTTTTT. This encodes CASGLGQPATNEKLFF. Full variable domain (outside the CDR3, taken from reference TRBV12-5 and TRBJ1-4): DARVTQTPRHKVTEMGQEVTMRCQPILGHNTVFWYRQTMMQGLELLAYFRNRAPLDDSGMPKDRFSAEMPDATLATLKIQPSEPRDSAVYFCASGLGQPATNEKLFFGSGTQLSVL.

The chain's CDR3 is CASSYSRGLTSNEQFF. Here the CDR3 DNA reads TGTGCCAGCAGTTACTCCCGGGGACTTACTAGCAATGAGCAGTTCTTC. The gene calls are TRBV6-5 and TRBJ2-1, with D possibly TRBD2 on 6 matching bases. The ends were cut back, 0 bases at V and 6 bases at J, with 15 bases in the middle. Looked up from germline, CDR1 is MNHEY and CDR2 is SVGAGI. The CDR3 length is 16 residues.

This chain uses TRBV6-5 with TRBJ2-1; 7 bases are a match to TRBD2. From germline, CDR1 is MNHEY and CDR2 SVGAGI. This CDR3 is built from 15 residues. Unmatched junction bases numbered 8, after V lost 2 bases and J lost 7 bases. The chain's CDR3 is CASSYASGVGNEQFF. In nucleotides, the CDR3 is TGTGCCAGCAGTTACGCTAGCGGTGTTGGGAATGAGCAGTTCTTC.